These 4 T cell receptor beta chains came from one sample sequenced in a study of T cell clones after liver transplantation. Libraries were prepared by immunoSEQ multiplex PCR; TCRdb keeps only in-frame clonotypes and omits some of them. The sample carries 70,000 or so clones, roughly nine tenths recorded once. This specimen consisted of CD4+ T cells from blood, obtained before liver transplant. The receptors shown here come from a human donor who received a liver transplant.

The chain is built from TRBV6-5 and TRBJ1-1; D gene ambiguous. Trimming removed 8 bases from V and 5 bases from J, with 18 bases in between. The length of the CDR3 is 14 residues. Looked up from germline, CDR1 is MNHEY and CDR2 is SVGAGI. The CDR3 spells CASVRSWAGTEAFF. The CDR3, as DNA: TGTGCCAGCGTCCGTAGCTGGGCGGGTACTGAAGCTTTCTTT.

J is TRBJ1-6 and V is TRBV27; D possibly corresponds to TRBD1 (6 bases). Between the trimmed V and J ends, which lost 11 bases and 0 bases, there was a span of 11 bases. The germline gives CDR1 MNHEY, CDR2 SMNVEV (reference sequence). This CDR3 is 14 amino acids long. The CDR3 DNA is TGTGCCCTAGGGGGTTTCTCCTATAATTCACCCCTCCACTTT. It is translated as CALGGFSYNSPLHF.

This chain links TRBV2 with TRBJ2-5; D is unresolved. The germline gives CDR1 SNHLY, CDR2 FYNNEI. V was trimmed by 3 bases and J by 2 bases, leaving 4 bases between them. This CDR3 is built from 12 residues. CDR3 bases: TGTGCCAGCAGTGAGGGTCAAGAGACCCAGTACTTC. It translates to CASSEGQETQYF.

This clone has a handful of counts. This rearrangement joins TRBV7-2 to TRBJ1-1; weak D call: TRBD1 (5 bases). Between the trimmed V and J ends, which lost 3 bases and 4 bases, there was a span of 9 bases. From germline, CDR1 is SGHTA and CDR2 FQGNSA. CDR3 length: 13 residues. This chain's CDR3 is CASSFGGSTEAFF. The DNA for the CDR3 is TGTGCCAGCAGCTTCGGGGGTAGCACTGAAGCTTTCTTT. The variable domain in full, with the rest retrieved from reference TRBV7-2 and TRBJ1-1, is GAGVSQSPSNKVTEKGKDVELRCDPISGHTALYWYRQSLGQGLEFLIYFQGNSAPDKSGLPSDRFSAERTGGSVSTLTIQRTQQEDSAVYLCASSFGGSTEAFFGQGTRLTVV.